This is a list of T cell receptor beta chains from one sample in a study of a mutant IDH1 vaccine in newly diagnosed glioma. TCRdb keeps only in-frame clones here, not all; method: immunoSEQ multiplex PCR. The data show about 56,000 clones, 85% to 90% seen once. These receptors have no identified antigens. Here the sequenced sample was PBMCs, taken from a glioma patient whose treatment included an IDH1 peptide vaccine. The receptors come from a middle-aged man with glioma. Both conserved end residues are part of each CDR3. Each record gives: clone size, V gene, J gene, D gene, CDR3 DNA, CDR3 protein. The D gene is left open where the match is weak. Clone size is shown for a subset of rows, as once, few, many or a class of expanded clone.

clone_size: once
v_call: TRBV19
j_call: TRBJ2-1
d_call: .
cdr3_nt: TGTGCCAGTAGTATCTTAGAGGGAGGATCGGTTGAGCAGTTCTTC
cdr3_aa: CASSILEGGSVEQFF

clone_size: .
v_call: TRBV28
j_call: TRBJ1-2
d_call: .
cdr3_nt: TGTGCCAGCAGTATGACAGTCTATGGCTACACCTTC
cdr3_aa: CASSMTVYGYTF

clone_size: .
v_call: TRBV5-1
j_call: TRBJ2-3
d_call: .
cdr3_nt: TGCGCCAGCAGCTTTTCCGACTCGGGGGCAGATACGCAGTATTTT
cdr3_aa: CASSFSDSGADTQYF

clone_size: .
v_call: TRBV7-9
j_call: TRBJ2-7
d_call: TRBD2
cdr3_nt: TGTGCCAGCAGTAGCGGGAACTCCTACGAGCAGTACTTC
cdr3_aa: CASSSGNSYEQYF

clone_size: .
v_call: TRBV25-1
j_call: TRBJ1-1
d_call: .
cdr3_nt: TGTGCCAGCAGTGGTTGGGGGTCGGGGGGGACTGAAGCTTTCTTT
cdr3_aa: CASSGWGSGGTEAFF

clone_size: .
v_call: TRBV7-3
j_call: TRBJ2-7
d_call: TRBD1
cdr3_nt: TGTGCCAGCAGCTGGACAGGGACGTCCTACGAGCAGTACTTC
cdr3_aa: CASSWTGTSYEQYF

clone_size: .
v_call: TRBV28
j_call: TRBJ2-7
d_call: TRBD1
cdr3_nt: TGTGCCAGCAGTCAGGGGGCGATCTACGAGCAGTACTTC
cdr3_aa: CASSQGAIYEQYF

clone_size: .
v_call: TRBV6-5
j_call: TRBJ1-2
d_call: .
cdr3_nt: TGTGCCAGCAGTTATGAGGCCGGACCGAGGAGGAGGGGCTACACCTTC
cdr3_aa: CASSYEAGPRRRGYTF

clone_size: .
v_call: TRBV5-4
j_call: TRBJ2-2
d_call: .
cdr3_nt: TGTGCCAGCAGCTTGGGCCGTTTGCTCCAACCCGGGGAGCTGTTTTTT
cdr3_aa: CASSLGRLLQPGELFF

clone_size: .
v_call: TRBV5-4
j_call: TRBJ1-3
d_call: .
cdr3_nt: TGTGCCAGCAGCCAGGACGTATACTCTGGAAACACCATATATTTT
cdr3_aa: CASSQDVYSGNTIYF

clone_size: .
v_call: TRBV11-2
j_call: TRBJ2-1
d_call: TRBD1
cdr3_nt: TGTGCCAGCAGCGGCTGGCAGGGGGACAATGAGCAGTTCTTC
cdr3_aa: CASSGWQGDNEQFF

clone_size: once
v_call: TRBV5-4
j_call: TRBJ2-7
d_call: .
cdr3_nt: TGTGCCAGCAGCTTGGGACTTAGCGCCTGGGCCGAGCAGTACTTC
cdr3_aa: CASSLGLSAWAEQYF

clone_size: few
v_call: TRBV2
j_call: TRBJ1-2
d_call: .
cdr3_nt: TGTGCCAGCAGTGTGGGCGGGAACTATGGCTACACCTTC
cdr3_aa: CASSVGGNYGYTF

clone_size: .
v_call: TRBV7-8
j_call: TRBJ2-6
d_call: .
cdr3_nt: TGTGCCAGCAGAGAGACCCGGGCTGGGGCCAACGTCCTGACTTTC
cdr3_aa: CASRETRAGANVLTF

clone_size: .
v_call: TRBV6-1
j_call: TRBJ1-2
d_call: .
cdr3_nt: TGTGCCAGCAGGGGGGATCGGGTGGATGGCTACACCTTC
cdr3_aa: CASRGDRVDGYTF

clone_size: .
v_call: TRBV28
j_call: TRBJ2-2
d_call: TRBD2
cdr3_nt: TGTGCCAGCAGTTTTTTTCTAGCGGGAACGAACACCGGGGAGCTGTTTTTT
cdr3_aa: CASSFFLAGTNTGELFF

clone_size: .
v_call: TRBV27
j_call: TRBJ2-2
d_call: .
cdr3_nt: TGTGCCAGCAGATCGTTTGGGGAGCTGTTTTTT
cdr3_aa: CASRSFGELFF

clone_size: .
v_call: TRBV5-4
j_call: TRBJ2-7
d_call: .
cdr3_nt: TGTGCCAGCAGATCAGGGCAGGGCAGAACCTACGAGCAGTACTTC
cdr3_aa: CASRSGQGRTYEQYF

clone_size: .
v_call: TRBV2
j_call: TRBJ1-5
d_call: TRBD1
cdr3_nt: TGTGCCAGCAGAAGGACAGGGGGTATCAATCAGCCCCAGCATTTT
cdr3_aa: CASRRTGGINQPQHF

clone_size: .
v_call: TRBV27
j_call: TRBJ1-3
d_call: .
cdr3_nt: TGTGCCAGCAGTTTAACAGGGAGGGACACCATATATTTT
cdr3_aa: CASSLTGRDTIYF

clone_size: .
v_call: TRBV25-1
j_call: TRBJ2-7
d_call: .
cdr3_nt: TGTGCCAGCACTCATAGGGGACACGAGCAGTACTTC
cdr3_aa: CASTHRGHEQYF

clone_size: .
v_call: TRBV5-1
j_call: TRBJ1-1
d_call: TRBD1
cdr3_nt: TGCGCCAGCAAAAGACAGGGTACCAACACTGAAGCTTTCTTT
cdr3_aa: CASKRQGTNTEAFF

clone_size: .
v_call: TRBV5-5
j_call: TRBJ1-2
d_call: TRBD1
cdr3_nt: TGTGCCAGCAGCAAAGACAGGGATGGCTACACCTTC
cdr3_aa: CASSKDRDGYTF

clone_size: .
v_call: TRBV7-6
j_call: TRBJ1-1
d_call: .
cdr3_nt: TGTGCCAGCAGCCGCACAGGGTCCGCTGAAGCTTTCTTT
cdr3_aa: CASSRTGSAEAFF

clone_size: .
v_call: TRBV7-9
j_call: TRBJ2-7
d_call: TRBD2
cdr3_nt: TGTGCCAGCAGCTTACTACTAGCGGGGAACGAGCAGTACTTC
cdr3_aa: CASSLLLAGNEQYF

clone_size: .
v_call: TRBV11-2
j_call: TRBJ2-4
d_call: TRBD1
cdr3_nt: TGTGCCAGCAGCTATCTGTGGGACAGTGCCAAAAACATTCAGTACTTC
cdr3_aa: CASSYLWDSAKNIQYF

clone_size: .
v_call: TRBV2
j_call: TRBJ2-7
d_call: TRBD1
cdr3_nt: TGTGCCAGCAGCGAAGAGGCAGGGGGCTACGAGCAGTACTTC
cdr3_aa: CASSEEAGGYEQYF

clone_size: .
v_call: TRBV19
j_call: TRBJ1-5
d_call: .
cdr3_nt: TGTGCCAGTAGTATAGGCCCCGCGGCCCAACAGCCCCAGCATTTT
cdr3_aa: CASSIGPAAQQPQHF

clone_size: medium-sized
v_call: TRBV4-1
j_call: TRBJ1-2
d_call: .
cdr3_nt: TGCGCCAGCAGCCAAGGGCGGAACTACACCTTC
cdr3_aa: CASSQGRNYTF

clone_size: .
v_call: TRBV7-2
j_call: TRBJ2-1
d_call: .
cdr3_nt: TGTGCCAGCAGTACGAAGCGGTACAATGAGCAGTTCTTC
cdr3_aa: CASSTKRYNEQFF

clone_size: .
v_call: TRBV6-5
j_call: TRBJ2-7
d_call: .
cdr3_nt: TGTGCCAGCAGTTACTCGCCCGGTTACTACGAGCAGTACTTC
cdr3_aa: CASSYSPGYYEQYF

clone_size: .
v_call: TRBV5-6
j_call: TRBJ2-3
d_call: .
cdr3_nt: TGTGCCAGCAGCTTAACGGATACGCAGTATTTT
cdr3_aa: CASSLTDTQYF

clone_size: .
v_call: TRBV7-2
j_call: TRBJ2-5
d_call: .
cdr3_nt: TGTGCCAGCAGCTTAGGCGGTGCGGGTTCGGAGACCCAGTACTTC
cdr3_aa: CASSLGGAGSETQYF

clone_size: .
v_call: TRBV5-1
j_call: TRBJ2-5
d_call: .
cdr3_nt: TGCGCCAGCAGCTTGGTTGGGGGGCTATGGCAGACCCAGTACTTC
cdr3_aa: CASSLVGGLWQTQYF

clone_size: .
v_call: TRBV7-3
j_call: TRBJ2-7
d_call: .
cdr3_nt: TGTGCCAGCACCACCTCAACAAGCGGCCACGAGCAGTACTTC
cdr3_aa: CASTTSTSGHEQYF

clone_size: .
v_call: TRBV10-3
j_call: TRBJ2-7
d_call: TRBD1
cdr3_nt: TGTGCCATCAGCCAGACAGGGTTGGGGAACGAGCAGTACTTC
cdr3_aa: CAISQTGLGNEQYF

clone_size: .
v_call: TRBV2
j_call: TRBJ2-5
d_call: TRBD2
cdr3_nt: TGTGCCAGCGGAGCGGGAGGGCCGAGAGAGACCCAGTACTTC
cdr3_aa: CASGAGGPRETQYF

clone_size: .
v_call: TRBV18
j_call: TRBJ1-1
d_call: TRBD1
cdr3_nt: TGTGCCAGCTCACCGGACAGGGCCCAGACTGAAGCTTTCTTT
cdr3_aa: CASSPDRAQTEAFF

clone_size: .
v_call: TRBV18
j_call: TRBJ1-1
d_call: .
cdr3_nt: TGTGCCAGCTCACCACTCCCGGTTAGCCAGGCCCTCGCTTTGCAGCCGAACACTGAAGCTTTCTTT
cdr3_aa: CASSPLPVSQALALQPNTEAFF

clone_size: .
v_call: TRBV7-9
j_call: TRBJ1-4
d_call: .
cdr3_nt: TGTGCCAGCAGCCGTGGACAGCGTTCCACCGAAAAACTGTTTTTT
cdr3_aa: CASSRGQRSTEKLFF

clone_size: .
v_call: TRBV5-1
j_call: TRBJ2-7
d_call: TRBD2
cdr3_nt: TGCGCCAGCAGAGGGACTAGCGGGATCAACGAGCAGTACTTC
cdr3_aa: CASRGTSGINEQYF

clone_size: .
v_call: TRBV6-5
j_call: TRBJ2-2
d_call: .
cdr3_nt: TGTGCCAGCATCTCCAGCTCAAGGGAGCTGTTTTTT
cdr3_aa: CASISSSRELFF